What follows is one T cell receptor (beta chain) and its context. Its matching antigen is unknown. Both 60 Vbeta primers and 13 Jbeta primers went into the PCR. Produced via immunoSEQ multiplex PCR; TCRdb's table is partial and in-frame only. This sample has roughly 180,000 clones; around 78% occur once, and the top ten carry about 0.69%. The record originates from a study of cytomegalovirus exposure and HLA in healthy donors. The V and J ends lost 1 base and 0 bases, in that order; junction bases with no gene match: 1. The CDR3 spans 17 residues. Germline loops: CDR1 LGHNA, CDR2 YNFKEQ. Findings and caveats of the study: With later analysis, a missense DCLRE1C variant became linked to TCR beta V- and J-gene trimming.

The sequence was collected from a female donor in good health and CMV-seronegative. The sample taken for sequencing was PBMCs. The genes are TRBV4-2 and TRBJ2-1; 12 nucleotides align to TRBD2. The CDR3 is CASSQGTSGNSYNEQFF. The CDR3 DNA reads as TGTGCCAGCAGCCAAGGGACTAGCGGGAACTCCTACAATGAGCAGTTCTTC.